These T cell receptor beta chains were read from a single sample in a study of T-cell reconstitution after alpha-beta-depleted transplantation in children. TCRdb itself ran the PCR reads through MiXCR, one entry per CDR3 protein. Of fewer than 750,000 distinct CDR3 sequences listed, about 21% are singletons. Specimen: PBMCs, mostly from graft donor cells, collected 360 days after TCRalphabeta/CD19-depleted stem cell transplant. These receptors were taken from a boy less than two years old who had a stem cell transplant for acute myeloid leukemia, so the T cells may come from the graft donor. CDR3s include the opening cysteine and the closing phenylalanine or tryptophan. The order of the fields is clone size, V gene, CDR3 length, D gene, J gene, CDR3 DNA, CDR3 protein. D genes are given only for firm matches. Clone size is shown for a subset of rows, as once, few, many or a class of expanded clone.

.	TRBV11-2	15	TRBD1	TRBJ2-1	TGTGCCAGCAGGGCCCCGGGACAGAGATACAATGAGCAGTTCTTC	CASRAPGQRYNEQFF
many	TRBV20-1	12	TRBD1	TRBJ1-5	TGCAGTGCCCAGGGGGATAATCAGCCCCAGCATTTT	CSAQGDNQPQHF
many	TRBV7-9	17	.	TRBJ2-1	TGTGCCAGCAGCTTAGCAAGGCCCAGGGCTGTCTACAATGAGCAGTTCTTC	CASSLARPRAVYNEQFF
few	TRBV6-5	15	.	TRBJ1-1	TGTGCCAGCAGTTACCGATTTGGGGCCCTCCCTGAAGCTTTCTTT	CASSYRFGALPEAFF
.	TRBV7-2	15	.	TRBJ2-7	TGTGCCAGCAGCTTAGATTCAGGCAGATCCTACGAGCAGTACTTC	CASSLDSGRSYEQYF
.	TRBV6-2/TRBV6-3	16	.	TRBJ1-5	TGTGCCAGCAGTTACCGGTCAGGGGCTAGCAATCAGCCCCAGCATTTT	CASSYRSGASNQPQHF
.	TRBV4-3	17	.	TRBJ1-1	TGCGCCAGCAGCCAAGATGGGGCGAGAGGGGATAGGACTGAAGCTTTCTTT	CASSQDGARGDRTEAFF
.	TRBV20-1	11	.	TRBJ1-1	TGCAGTGCGGTAATGAACACTGAAGCTTTCTTT	CSAVMNTEAFF
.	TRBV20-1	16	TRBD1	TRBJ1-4	TGCAGTGCTGCCAGGCCGGGTGGACAGGGGATTGAAAAACTGTTTTTT	CSAARPGGQGIEKLFF
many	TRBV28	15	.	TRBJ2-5	TGTGCCAGCAGTTTGAATCCGAGACGTTTAGGGACCCAGTACTTC	CASSLNPRRLGTQYF
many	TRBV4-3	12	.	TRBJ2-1	TGCGCCAGCAGCCAAGACGCCAATGAGCAGTTCTTC	CASSQDANEQFF
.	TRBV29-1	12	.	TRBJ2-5	TGCAGCGCCAGGGGGAGGCCAGAGACCCAGTACTTC	CSARGRPETQYF
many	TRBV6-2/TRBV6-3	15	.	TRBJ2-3	TGTGCCAGCAGTCGTTTGGGGCGACTGACAGATACGCAGTATTTT	CASSRLGRLTDTQYF
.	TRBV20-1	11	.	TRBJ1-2	TGCAGTGCTACTCGGACCCATGGCTACACCTTC	CSATRTHGYTF
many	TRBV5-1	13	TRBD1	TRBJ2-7	TGCGCCAGCAGCCAGGGACAGAACTACGAGCAGTACTTC	CASSQGQNYEQYF
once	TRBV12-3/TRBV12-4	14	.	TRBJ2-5	TGTGCCAGCAGTACCCCGGACCGCAAAGAGAGCCAGTACTTC	CASSTPDRKESQYF